Presented here are 14 T cell receptor beta chains from one specimen sequenced in a study of identical twins. MiXCR, applied by TCRdb to the 5' RACE reads, yields one record per CDR3 protein. The profile shows some 710,000 distinct CDR3 sequences, around 5.7% of them singletons. Sequenced: naive T cells sorted from blood. The receptors derive from a man between 18 and 35 years old in good health.

The chain links TRBV12-3 or TRBV12-4 to TRBJ1-2; unclear D gene. With 8 bases removed from V and 4 bases from J, the gap between germline ends came to 14 bases. The CDR3 length is 13 residues. The CDR3 sequence: CASDGPRFYGYTF. Here the CDR3 DNA reads TGTGCCAGCGATGGACCGAGGTTCTATGGCTACACCTTC.

This clonotype was counted a few times. The V call is TRBV9, the J call TRBJ2-1, with D uncertain. Germline CDR1 is SGDLS and CDR2 is YYNGEE. V was shortened by 4 bases and J by 8 bases, with 13 bases between the two germline ends. This CDR3 is 13 amino acids long. CDR3 coding DNA: TGTGCCAGCAGCCCACCCGCTGGGGATGAGCAGTTCTTC. It specifies CASSPPAGDEQFF.

This clonotype was counted ten times or more. The chain links TRBV12-3 or TRBV12-4 to TRBJ2-7; TRBD1 agrees at 10 bases. The CDR3 has 18 residues. V lost 6 bases, J lost 0 bases, and 14 bases stayed unmatched. This chain's CDR3 is CASSRGTGVLRDSYEQYV. Written as DNA, the CDR3 is TGTGCCAGCAGCCGAGGGACAGGGGTACTTAGGGACTCCTACGAGCAGTACGTC.

As regards this clonotype: A single base separates this from a much larger clone, so it may be a read error. The chain is built from TRBV20-1 and TRBJ2-5; 14 nucleotides agree with TRBD2. CDR1 and CDR2 from the germline V gene are DFQATT and SNEGSKA (reference sequence). The CDR3 has 16 residues. CDR3 sequence reads: CSASLGTSGSREAQYF. The CDR3 nucleotides are TGCAGTGCTAGCCTCGGGACTAGCGGGAGTAGAGAGGCCCAGTACTTC.

This clonotype has at least ten counts. The CDR3 DNA follows: TGTGCCACCAGTATGACTAGCTGGGGCGACAATGAGCAGTTCTTC. Protein: CATSMTSWGDNEQFF. The V and J genes are TRBV24-1 and TRBJ2-1; TRBD2 matches at 7 bases. Trimming removed 6 bases from V and 5 bases from J; junction bases left unmatched: 9. The CDR3 totals 15 residues. Germline CDR1 KGHDR, CDR2 SFDVKD.

This clonotype has only a few counts. V is TRBV12-3 or TRBV12-4 and J is TRBJ2-7; D is perhaps TRBD2 (5 bases). Trimming took 6 bases from V and 6 from J, leaving 21 bases between them. The length of the CDR3 is 15 residues. The CDR3 DNA reads TGTGCCAGCAGAAACCCAGCAACCCGGAGGTCCGAGCAGTACGTC. It codes for CASRNPATRRSEQYV.

This clonotype showed up many times. The V gene is TRBV18, the J gene TRBJ2-1; 8 bases are a match to TRBD1. Looked up from germline, CDR1 is KGHSH and CDR2 is LQKENI. V gave up 6 bases and J gave up 6 bases; unmatched junction bases: 7. This CDR3 region has 14 residues. Written as DNA, the CDR3 is TGTGCCAGCTCCCAGGGACAGGTAACCAATGAGCAGTTCTTC. It yields the protein CASSQGQVTNEQFF.

This clonotype was observed at least ten times. The chain couples TRBV5-1 to TRBJ2-1, with D perhaps matching TRBD1 or TRBD2 (5 bases each). This CDR3 has 14 residues. Germline-derived CDR1 and CDR2 are SGHRS and YFSETQ. Trimming left V 7 bases short and J 0 bases short, with 11 bases between. CDR3 nucleotide sequence: TGCGCCAGCGGTGGGGGTAGCTCCTACAATGAGCAGTTCTTC. Translation gives CASGGGSSYNEQFF.

V is TRBV5-1 and J is TRBJ2-2; 11 bases align to TRBD1. J was trimmed by 4 bases and V by 2 bases; bases with no gene match: 13. Germline CDR1 reads SGHRS; CDR2 reads YFSETQ. There are 19 residues in the CDR3. The CDR3 is CASSFPRDPGQGGTGELFF. The CDR3 DNA sequence: TGCGCCAGCAGCTTCCCTCGCGACCCGGGACAGGGGGGCACCGGGGAGCTGTTTTTT.

In its sample, this clonotype was seen many times. The chain is built from TRBV10-3 and TRBJ2-3; possibly TRBD1 for D (5 bases). V was pared by 10 bases and J by 0 bases, with 17 bases between. The CDR3 loop spans 15 amino acids. Germline-derived CDR1 and CDR2 are ENHRY and SYGVKD. The CDR3 nucleotides read TGTGCCACCATGGCTCAGGGAACTAGCACAGATACGCAGTATTTT. Its protein is CATMAQGTSTDTQYF.

The rearrangement joins TRBV10-3 to TRBJ1-1; a weak D match, TRBD1 (5 bases). CDR1 and CDR2 (germline): ENHRY, SYGVKD. This CDR3 spans 15 amino acids. Trimming removed 3 bases from V and 0 bases from J, with 11 bases in between. The CDR3 bases are TGTGCCATCAGTGACCCTGACAGAATGAACACTGAAGCTTTCTTT. It codes for CAISDPDRMNTEAFF.

This clonotype was counted only a few times. This chain connects TRBV7-9 to TRBJ2-3; D is ambiguous. The CDR3 spans 17 residues. V shed 1 base and J shed 0 bases, with 14 bases lying between them. Germline V lookup: CDR1 SEHNR, CDR2 FQNEAQ (reference sequence). Here the CDR3 DNA reads TGTGCCAGCAGCTTAGAAGGTATAGACCCAAGCACAGATACGCAGTATTTT. As protein: CASSLEGIDPSTDTQYF.

This clonotype was counted only a few times. This chain uses TRBV7-9 with TRBJ1-6, with a possible D match to TRBD1 (6 bases). The V end was cut by 5 bases, the J end by 10 bases, with 9 bases between. The CDR3 consists of 12 residues. Germline CDR1 is SEHNR and CDR2 is FQNEAQ (reference sequence). The CDR3 coding sequence is TGTGCCAGCAGCAAAGGACAGTCACCCCTCCACTTT. It specifies CASSKGQSPLHF.

The rearrangement joins TRBV2 to TRBJ2-5, with 9 bases that match TRBD1. Per germline, CDR1 SNHLY and CDR2 FYNNEI. The CDR3 sequence is 16 residues long. V lost 4 bases, J lost 0 bases, and 6 bases stayed unmatched. This chain's CDR3 is CASSAWTGDNQETQYF. CDR3 sequence (DNA): TGTGCCAGCAGTGCCTGGACAGGGGACAACCAAGAGACCCAGTACTTC.